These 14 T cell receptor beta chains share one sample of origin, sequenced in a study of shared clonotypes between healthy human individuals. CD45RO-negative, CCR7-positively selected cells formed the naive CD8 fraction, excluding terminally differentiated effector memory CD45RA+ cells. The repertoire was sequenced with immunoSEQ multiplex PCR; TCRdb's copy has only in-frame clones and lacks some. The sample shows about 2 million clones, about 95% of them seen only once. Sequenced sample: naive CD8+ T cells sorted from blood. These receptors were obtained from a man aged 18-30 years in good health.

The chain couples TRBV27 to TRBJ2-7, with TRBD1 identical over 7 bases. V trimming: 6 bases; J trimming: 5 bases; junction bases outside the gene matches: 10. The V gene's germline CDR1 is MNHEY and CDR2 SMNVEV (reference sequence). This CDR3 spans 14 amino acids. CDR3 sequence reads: CASSLTLTGDEQYF. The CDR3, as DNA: TGTGCCAGCAGCCTGACCCTTACAGGGGACGAGCAGTACTTC.

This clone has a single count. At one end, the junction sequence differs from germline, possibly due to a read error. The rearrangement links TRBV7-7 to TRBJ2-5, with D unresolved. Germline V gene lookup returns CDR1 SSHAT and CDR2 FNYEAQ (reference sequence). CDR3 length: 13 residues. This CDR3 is CASSLVFEETQYF. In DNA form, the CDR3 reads TGTGCTAGCAGCTTAGTATTTGAAGAGACCCAGTACTTC.

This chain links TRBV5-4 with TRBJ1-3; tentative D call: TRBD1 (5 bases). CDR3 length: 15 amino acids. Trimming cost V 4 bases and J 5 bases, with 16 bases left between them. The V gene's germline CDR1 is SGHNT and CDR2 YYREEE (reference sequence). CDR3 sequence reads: CASSHPGTTRNTIYF. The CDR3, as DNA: TGTGCCAGCAGCCATCCCGGGACCACGAGAAACACCATATATTTT.

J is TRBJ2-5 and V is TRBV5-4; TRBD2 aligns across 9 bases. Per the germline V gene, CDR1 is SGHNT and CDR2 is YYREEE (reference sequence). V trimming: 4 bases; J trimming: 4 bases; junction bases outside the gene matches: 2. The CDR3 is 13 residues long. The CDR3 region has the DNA TGTGCCAGCAGCAGACTAGCGGCAGAGACCCAGTACTTC. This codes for CASSRLAAETQYF. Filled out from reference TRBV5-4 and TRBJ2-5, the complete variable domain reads ETGVTQSPTHLIKTRGQQVTLRCSSQSGHNTVSWYQQALGQGPQFIFQYYREEENGRGNFPPRFSGLQFPNYSSELNVNALELDDSALYLCASSRLAAETQYFGPGTRLLVL.

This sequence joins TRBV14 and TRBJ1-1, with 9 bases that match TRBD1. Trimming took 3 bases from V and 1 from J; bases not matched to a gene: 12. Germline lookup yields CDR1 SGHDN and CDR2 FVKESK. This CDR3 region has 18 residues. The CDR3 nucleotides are TGTGCCAGCAGCCACCCTGTGGGACAGGGAGGATCGAACACTGAAGCTTTCTTT. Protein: CASSHPVGQGGSNTEAFF.

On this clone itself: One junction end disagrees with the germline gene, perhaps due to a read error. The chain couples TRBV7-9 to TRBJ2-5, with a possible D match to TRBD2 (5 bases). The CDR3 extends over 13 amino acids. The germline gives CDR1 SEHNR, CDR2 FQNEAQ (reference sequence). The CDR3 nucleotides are TGTGCCAGCAGCTTAGCGCTGGGAGCAGCCGAGAACTTC. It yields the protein CASSLALGAAENF.

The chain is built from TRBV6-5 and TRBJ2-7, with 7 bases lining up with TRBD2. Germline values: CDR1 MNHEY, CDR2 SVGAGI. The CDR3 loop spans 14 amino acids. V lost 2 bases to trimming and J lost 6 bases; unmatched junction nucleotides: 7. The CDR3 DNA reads TGTGCCAGCAGTTACGGACTAGAGATGGGCGAGCAGTACTTC. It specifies CASSYGLEMGEQYF.

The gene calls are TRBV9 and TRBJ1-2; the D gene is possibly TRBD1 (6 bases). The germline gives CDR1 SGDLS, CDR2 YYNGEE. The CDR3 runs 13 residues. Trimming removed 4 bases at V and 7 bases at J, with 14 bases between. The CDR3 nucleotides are TGTGCCAGCAGCTCATCCGGGACATTTGGCTACACCTTC. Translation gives CASSSSGTFGYTF.

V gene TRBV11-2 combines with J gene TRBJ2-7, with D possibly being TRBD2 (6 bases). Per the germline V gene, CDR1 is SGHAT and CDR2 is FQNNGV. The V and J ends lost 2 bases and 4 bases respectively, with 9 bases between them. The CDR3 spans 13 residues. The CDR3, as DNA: TGTGCCAGCAGCTTAAGTGGGGGGTACGAGCAGTACTTC. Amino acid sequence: CASSLSGGYEQYF.

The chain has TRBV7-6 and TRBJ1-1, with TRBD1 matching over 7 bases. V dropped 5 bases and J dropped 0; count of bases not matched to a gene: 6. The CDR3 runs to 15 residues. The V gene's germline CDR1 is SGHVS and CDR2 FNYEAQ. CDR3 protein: CASSQGQDLNTEAFF. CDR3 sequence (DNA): TGTGCCAGCAGCCAAGGACAGGACCTGAACACTGAAGCTTTCTTT.

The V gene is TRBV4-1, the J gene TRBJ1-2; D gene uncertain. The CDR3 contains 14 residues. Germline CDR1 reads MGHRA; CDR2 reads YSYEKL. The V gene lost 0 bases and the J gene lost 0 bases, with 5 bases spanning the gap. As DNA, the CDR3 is TGCGCCAGCAGCCAAGAATACTCTAACTATGGCTACACCTTC. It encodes CASSQEYSNYGYTF.

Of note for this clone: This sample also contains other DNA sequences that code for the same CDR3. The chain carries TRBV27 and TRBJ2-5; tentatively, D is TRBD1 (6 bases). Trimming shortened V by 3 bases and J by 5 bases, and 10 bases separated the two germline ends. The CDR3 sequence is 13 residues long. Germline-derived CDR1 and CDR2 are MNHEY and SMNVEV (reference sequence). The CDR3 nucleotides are TGTGCCAGCAGTTTTGGGGGCAGCGAGACCCAGTACTTC. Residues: CASSFGGSETQYF.

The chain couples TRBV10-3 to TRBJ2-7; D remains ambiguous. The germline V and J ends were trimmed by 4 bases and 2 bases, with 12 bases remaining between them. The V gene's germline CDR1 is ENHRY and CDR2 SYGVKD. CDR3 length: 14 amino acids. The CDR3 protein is CAISAASIPYEQYF. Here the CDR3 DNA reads TGTGCCATCAGTGCGGCAAGTATTCCCTACGAGCAGTACTTC.

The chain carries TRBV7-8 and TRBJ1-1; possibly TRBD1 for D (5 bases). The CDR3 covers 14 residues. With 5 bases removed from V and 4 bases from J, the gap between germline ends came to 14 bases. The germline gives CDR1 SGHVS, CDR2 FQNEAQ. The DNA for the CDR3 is TGTGCCAGCAGCCAGGGAAGGTATGGCACTGAAGCTTTCTTT. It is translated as CASSQGRYGTEAFF.